The next 17 T cell receptor beta chains were all read from a single sample in a study of radiation and T cells in renal cell carcinoma. The time point: baseline pretreatment blood. Treatment described: 15 Gy SBRT to primary tumor, nephrectomy 4 weeks later. The table came from immunoSEQ multiplex PCR; TCRdb's copy has only in-frame clones and leaves some out. The sample has 87,000 or so clones, less than 90% seen once. Sequenced here: blood, sampled from a patient whose treatment included radiotherapy and nephrectomy. These receptors all come from a man aged 50 to 60 with renal cell carcinoma.

V usage is TRBV7-9 and J usage is TRBJ2-1, with D possibly TRBD2 on 5 matching bases. The CDR3 runs 14 residues. V lost 3 bases to trimming and J lost 0 bases, with 6 bases between them. The V gene's germline CDR1 is SEHNR and CDR2 FQNEAQ (reference sequence). CDR3 amino acids: CASSFGSSYNEQFF. CDR3 DNA: TGTGCCAGCAGCTTTGGGAGCTCCTACAATGAGCAGTTCTTC.

The V and J genes are TRBV5-4 and TRBJ2-2, with 10 bases matching TRBD2. The germline V gene encodes CDR1 SGHNT and CDR2 YYREEE (reference sequence). The junction had 3 bases not matched to a gene; V was cut back by 3 bases and J by 1 base. The CDR3 runs to 16 residues. The CDR3 nucleotides are TGTGCCAGCAGCTCCCGGACTAGCGGGAACACCGGGGAGCTGTTTTTT. Translation gives CASSSRTSGNTGELFF.

The rearrangement links TRBV27 to TRBJ2-5; 8 nucleotides match TRBD1. V shed 2 bases and J 5 bases; nucleotides not matched to a gene: 4. CDR1 and CDR2 (germline): MNHEY, SMNVEV (reference sequence). This CDR3 region has 14 residues. The CDR3 DNA sequence: TGTGCCAGCAGTTTAAAGACAGGGGCCGAGACCCAGTACTTC. Translating it yields CASSLKTGAETQYF.

This chain uses TRBV6-1 with TRBJ2-5; no firm D call. The CDR3 has 9 amino acids. Germline V gene data show CDR1 as MNHNS and CDR2 as SASEGT. CDR3 residues: CATRETQYF. DNA for the CDR3: TGTGCGACACGGGAGACCCAGTACTTC.

The rearrangement links TRBV9 to TRBJ1-1; no reliable D call. Trimming took off 8 bases at V and 3 bases at J, with 23 bases between the two ends. The CDR3 loop spans 16 amino acids. In germline, CDR1 is SGDLS, CDR2 YYNGEE. The CDR3 region is CARGFEGPVADTEAFF. The CDR3 DNA follows: TGTGCCAGGGGGTTTGAGGGCCCCGTTGCGGACACTGAAGCTTTCTTT.

This rearrangement joins TRBV9 to TRBJ2-1; 15 bases agree with TRBD2. V was clipped by 2 bases and J by 8 bases; unmatched bases: 11. The CDR3 totals 18 residues. Germline CDR1 is SGDLS and CDR2 is YYNGEE. The CDR3 spells CASSVKGGLAGGWDEQFF. In DNA form, the CDR3 reads TGTGCCAGCAGCGTCAAGGGGGGACTAGCGGGAGGTTGGGATGAGCAGTTCTTC.

The chain has TRBV7-9 and TRBJ1-3, with D unclear. Germline V gene data show CDR1 as SEHNR and CDR2 as FQNEAQ (reference sequence). The CDR3 runs 13 residues. Trimming removed 5 bases at V and 3 bases at J, with 8 bases between. In DNA, the CDR3 is TGTGCCAGCAGCAAAGCGGGTGGAAACACCATATATTTT. This sequence encodes CASSKAGGNTIYF.

The chain is built from TRBV18 and TRBJ2-1; TRBD1 aligns across 9 bases. Germline CDR1 is KGHSH and CDR2 is LQKENI. The CDR3 loop spans 21 amino acids. V shed 4 bases, J shed 4 bases, and the junction held 23 bases outside the gene matches. CDR3 sequence (DNA): TGTGCCAGCTCACGCTATCCGGGACAGGGACCCCTCGCGGGGCGATACAATGAGCAGTTCTTC. This codes for CASSRYPGQGPLAGRYNEQFF.

This chain joins TRBV6-1 and TRBJ1-1; D is unresolved. V lost 0 bases and J 11 bases, leaving 13 bases between the germline ends. This CDR3 comprises 13 residues. Germline V gives CDR1 MNHNS, CDR2 SASEGT. This CDR3 is CASSEAGWLGAFF. CDR3 sequence (DNA): TGTGCCAGCAGTGAAGCCGGGTGGTTGGGTGCTTTCTTT.

The chain is built from TRBV6-5 and TRBJ2-3; D is ambiguous. Deletions cut 2 bases from V and 5 bases from J, with 17 bases between. The CDR3 spans 16 residues. Germline loops: CDR1 MNHEY, CDR2 SVGAGI. CDR3 bases: TGTGCCAGCAGTTACGTTGATGGCACCTCGGGAGATACGCAGTATTTT. It codes for CASSYVDGTSGDTQYF.

The chain has TRBV9 and TRBJ2-1; D not resolved. The length of the CDR3 is 17 residues. Germline V gene lookup returns CDR1 SGDLS and CDR2 YYNGEE. Trimming left V 0 bases short and J 2 bases short, with 15 bases between. This chain's CDR3 is CASSVGIGGSPYNEQFF. CDR3 DNA sequence: TGTGCCAGCAGCGTAGGCATCGGTGGGTCGCCCTACAATGAGCAGTTCTTC.

This clone was counted once. This chain links TRBV11-2 with TRBJ2-7; TRBD2 matches at 8 bases. V shed 4 bases, J shed 7 bases, and the junction held 12 bases outside the gene matches. Germline V CDR1 and CDR2: SGHAT, FQNNGV. The CDR3 has 15 amino acids. The CDR3 DNA is TGTGCCAGCAGCTCTAACAGGGTTCCGGGGGGGGAGCAGTACTTC. Protein: CASSSNRVPGGEQYF.

The count of this clone is one. This chain uses TRBV2 with TRBJ2-7; D is possibly TRBD1 (6 bases). Per germline, CDR1 SNHLY and CDR2 FYNNEI. The CDR3 is made up of 14 amino acids. The V and J ends lost 9 bases and 1 base respectively, with 16 bases between them. The CDR3 bases are TGTGCCAGTTTGCCGGGACAAGGATCCTACGAGCAGTACTTC. This gives the protein CASLPGQGSYEQYF.

The chain couples TRBV4-1 to TRBJ1-4, with D maybe TRBD1 (5 bases). From germline, CDR1 is MGHRA and CDR2 YSYEKL. Trimming took off 2 bases at V and 3 bases at J, with 10 bases between the two ends. The CDR3 loop spans 15 amino acids. Here the CDR3 DNA reads TGCGCCAGCAGCCAACTTGGGGGATCTAATGAAAAACTGTTTTTT. It encodes CASSQLGGSNEKLFF.

The CDR3 sequence is CASSPGTPYGYTF. CDR3 sequence (DNA): TGCGCCAGCAGTCCCGGGACACCGTATGGCTACACCTTC. The J gene is TRBJ1-2, the V gene TRBV10-1, with D possibly matching TRBD1 (6 bases). The CDR3 contains 13 residues. Looked up from germline, CDR1 is WNHNN and CDR2 is SYGVQD (reference sequence). The V gene lost 5 bases and the J gene lost 5 bases, with 12 bases spanning the gap.

V usage is TRBV27 and J usage is TRBJ2-7, with D uncertain. The CDR3 is 15 residues long. The germline CDR1 and CDR2 sequences are MNHEY and SMNVEV (reference sequence). Trimming removed 2 bases at V and 3 bases at J, with 14 bases between. The DNA for the CDR3 is TGTGCCAGCAGTTTAGGGCCCCCATGGAACTACGAGCAGTACTTC. Translated: CASSLGPPWNYEQYF.

V is TRBV7-8 and J is TRBJ2-7; TRBD1 might be the D (6 bases). The germline V gene encodes CDR1 SGHVS and CDR2 FQNEAQ. Trimming took 6 bases from V and 0 from J, leaving 12 bases between them. This CDR3 contains 14 residues. This chain's CDR3 is CASRQTGVSYEQYF. CDR3 coding DNA: TGTGCCAGCAGGCAGACAGGAGTCTCCTACGAGCAGTACTTC.